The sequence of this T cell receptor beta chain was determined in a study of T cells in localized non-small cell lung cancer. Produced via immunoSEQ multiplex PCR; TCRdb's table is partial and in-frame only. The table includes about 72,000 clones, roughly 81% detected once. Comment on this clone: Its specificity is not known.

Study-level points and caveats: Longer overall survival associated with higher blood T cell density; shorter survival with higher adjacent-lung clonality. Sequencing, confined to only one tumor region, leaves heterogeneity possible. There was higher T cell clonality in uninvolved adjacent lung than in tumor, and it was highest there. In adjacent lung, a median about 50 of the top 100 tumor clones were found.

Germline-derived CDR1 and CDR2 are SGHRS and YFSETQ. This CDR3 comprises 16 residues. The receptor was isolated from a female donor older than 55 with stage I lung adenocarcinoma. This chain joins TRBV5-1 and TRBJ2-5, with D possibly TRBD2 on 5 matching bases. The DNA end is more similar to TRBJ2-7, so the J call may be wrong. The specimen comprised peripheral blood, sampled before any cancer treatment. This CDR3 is CASSFLGVSHLYEQYF. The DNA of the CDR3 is TGCGCCAGCAGCTTCCTCGGGGTCAGCCACCTCTACGAGCAGTACTTC.